This TCR beta chain was retrieved from a study of CXCR3-negative and CXCR3-positive naive CD8 T cells. The libraries of TRB cDNA were prepared using 5' RACE with UMI labels. After re-calling the 5' RACE reads, TCRdb lists one entry per CDR3 protein, DNA absent. The repertoire shows roughly 130,000 distinct CDR3 sequences; the top ten hold around 0.62%. This CDR3 contains 14 residues. Germline V gene lookup returns CDR1 MNHEY and CDR2 SVGAGI. Regarding the study as a whole: Naive cells positive for CXCR3 carried more hydrophobic TRB CDR3s than CXCR3-negative ones.

A note on this clonotype: Its antigen is as yet unknown.

Material: naive CXCR3+ CD8+ T cells from blood. Subset indicated: CD45RO-CCR7+CD27+CD95- naive CD8+ T cells expressing CXCR3 (TNR3+). V usage is TRBV6-5 and J usage is TRBJ1-2. This TCR came from a human donor in good health. Some clones in this sample may be carry-over from other donors' samples. CDR3 sequence: CASSYSMDPYGYTF.